This T cell receptor beta chain was identified in a study of T cell repertoires in cytomegalovirus infection. TCRdb ran MiXCR on the reads and lists one entry per CDR3 protein. Of around 570,000 distinct CDR3 sequences in the sample, 40% were seen once. General study points: Carriage of CMV together with the relevant HLA was identifiable through cumulative public TCR beta family frequency. HLA-C-restricted CMV-specific TCR beta clonotypes were dominant in the ex vivo response.

Trimming cost V 5 bases and J 4 bases; bases outside gene matches: 10. There are 15 residues in the CDR3. Germline V gives CDR1 LNHDA, CDR2 SQIVND (reference sequence). Points on this clonotype: The antigen remains unidentified.

The input for sequencing was cultured PBMCs, taken from culture after CMV antigen stimulation. This sequence was found in a human donor in good health (CMV status not recorded). Some clones in this sample may be carry-over from other donors' samples. The chain recombines TRBV19 with TRBJ1-2; 7 nucleotides line up with TRBD1. CDR3 sequence reads: CASSSSTGLGYGYTF. CDR3 nucleotides: TGTGCCAGTAGTTCTTCGACAGGGCTCGGCTATGGCTACACCTTC.